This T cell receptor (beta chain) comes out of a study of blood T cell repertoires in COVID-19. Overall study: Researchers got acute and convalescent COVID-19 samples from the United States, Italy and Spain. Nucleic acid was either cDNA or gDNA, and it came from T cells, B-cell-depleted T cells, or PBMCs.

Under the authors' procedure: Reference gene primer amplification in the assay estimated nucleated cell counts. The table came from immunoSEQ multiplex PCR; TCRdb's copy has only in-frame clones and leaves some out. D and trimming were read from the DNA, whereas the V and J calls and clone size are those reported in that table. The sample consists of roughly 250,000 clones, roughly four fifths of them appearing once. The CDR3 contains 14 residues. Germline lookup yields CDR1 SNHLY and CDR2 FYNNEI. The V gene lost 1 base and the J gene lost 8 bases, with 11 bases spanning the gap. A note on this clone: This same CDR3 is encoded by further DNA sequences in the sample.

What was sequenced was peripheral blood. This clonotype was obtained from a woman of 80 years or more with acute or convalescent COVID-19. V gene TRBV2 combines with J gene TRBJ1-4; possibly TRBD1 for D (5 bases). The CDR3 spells CASSEGQGGEKLFF. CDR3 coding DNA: TGTGCCAGCAGTGAAGGGCAGGGTGGCGAAAAACTGTTTTTT.